This paragraph reports one T cell receptor (beta chain). Its antigen is not known. These data come from a study of T-cell reconstitution after alpha-beta-depleted transplantation in children. Notes on the study in general: The high TCRbeta diversity at day 60 in some patients came from surviving recipient T cells and thymic progenitors. T-cell numbers and diversity one year post-transplant derived largely from freshly generated T cells. Where alpha-beta T cells came from about two months after transplant was reportedly several hundred expanded graft clones.

Preparing the TCRbeta library involved the use of unique molecular identifiers. In TCRdb, the PCR reads were re-called with MiXCR into one record per CDR3 protein. The sample consists of fewer than 700,000 distinct CDR3 sequences, 20% to 25% of them appearing once. The sequencing here drew on PBMCs, mostly from graft donor cells, taken 360 days after TCRalphabeta/CD19-depleted stem cell transplant. This TCR derives from a boy younger than two who had a stem cell transplant for acute myeloid leukemia, so the T cells may come from the graft donor.

The CDR3 loop reads CASSLAPKAYNEQFF. The DNA for the CDR3 is TGTGCCAGCAGTTTGGCCCCGAAGGCCTACAATGAGCAGTTCTTC. The chain is built from TRBV12-3 or TRBV12-4 and TRBJ2-1; D gene ambiguous. The V end was cut by 3 bases, the J end by 2 bases, with 11 bases between. This CDR3 spans 15 amino acids.